This paragraph covers one TCR beta chain sequence. TCRdb keeps only in-frame clones here, not all; method: immunoSEQ multiplex PCR. The sample consists of tens of thousands of clones, 80% to 95% of them appearing once. The sample belongs to a study of T cell responses to AZD1222 COVID-19 vaccine. CDR3 length: 15 amino acids. Germline V gene data show CDR1 as LNHDA and CDR2 as SQIVND (reference sequence). Trimming took 3 bases from V and 4 from J, leaving 13 bases between them. The chain joins TRBV19 to TRBJ2-4; weak D call: TRBD1 (6 bases). The source material was peripheral blood, sampled 28 days after the second AZD1222 dose. This TCR derives from an adult who received the AZD1222 COVID-19 vaccine. DNA of the CDR3: TGTGCCAGTAGTATGTCAGGGGCCAAAAAAAACATTCAGTACTTC. Residues: CASSMSGAKKNIQYF. Based on the CDR3 plus reference TRBV19 and TRBJ2-4, the full variable domain is DGGITQSPKYLFRKEGQNVTLSCEQNLNHDAMYWYRQDPGQGLRLIYYSQIVNDFQKGDIAEGYSVSREKKESFPLTVTSAQKNPTAFYLCASSMSGAKKNIQYFGAGTRLSVL.